One sample yielded the 20 T cell receptor beta chains listed below, sequenced in a study of cytomegalovirus exposure and HLA in healthy donors. The primer mix had 60 Vbeta and 13 Jbeta primers. Method: immunoSEQ multiplex PCR; TCRdb's copy keeps in-frame clones and lacks some. Counted here are approximately 200,000 clones, around 74% occurring once; the ten biggest clones make up more than 1.5%. Sequenced: PBMCs. All receptors derive from a girl aged 5 to 17 in good health and CMV-seropositive.

The chain couples TRBV9 to TRBJ2-1, with 8 bases aligning to TRBD2. This CDR3 comprises 16 residues. Unmatched junction bases numbered 8, after V lost 0 bases and J lost 6 bases. Germline values: CDR1 SGDLS, CDR2 YYNGEE. The CDR3 coding sequence is TGTGCCAGCAGCGTAGTTGGGGCGGGGGGAAGCAATGAGCAGTTCTTC. Protein product: CASSVVGAGGSNEQFF. The entire variable domain, with the rest obtained from reference TRBV9 and TRBJ2-1, is as follows: DSGVTQTPKHLITATGQRVTLRCSPRSGDLSVYWYQQSLDQGLQFLIQYYNGEERAKGNILERFSAQQFPDLHSELNLSSLELGDSALYFCASSVVGAGGSNEQFFGPGTRLTVL.

The chain recombines TRBV19 with TRBJ1-1; D gene ambiguous. Germline CDR1 LNHDA, CDR2 SQIVND (reference sequence). The CDR3 length is 13 residues. Trimming pared 5 bases from V and 0 bases from J, leaving 7 bases between. The CDR3 sequence: CASSGQMNTEAFF. In DNA form, the CDR3 reads TGTGCCAGTAGTGGTCAGATGAACACTGAAGCTTTCTTT. The complete variable domain, with remaining parts taken from reference TRBV19 and TRBJ1-1, reads DGGITQSPKYLFRKEGQNVTLSCEQNLNHDAMYWYRQDPGQGLRLIYYSQIVNDFQKGDIAEGYSVSREKKESFPLTVTSAQKNPTAFYLCASSGQMNTEAFFGQGTRLTVV.

CDR3 nucleotides: TGTGCCAGTAGTTTCACAGCGGGGGGGAGCACAGATACGCAGTATTTT. It encodes CASSFTAGGSTDTQYF. V and J are TRBV19 and TRBJ2-3; 10 bases agree with TRBD2. Germline CDR1 reads LNHDA; CDR2 reads SQIVND (reference sequence). This CDR3 is 16 amino acids long. V lost 5 bases, J lost 0 bases, and 5 bases stayed unmatched.

The V gene is TRBV9, the J gene TRBJ2-7, with 8 bases fitting TRBD1. This CDR3 region has 14 residues. With V trimmed by 0 bases and J by 4 bases, 3 bases remained unmatched. Per the germline V gene, CDR1 is SGDLS and CDR2 is YYNGEE. The CDR3 DNA sequence: TGTGCCAGCAGCGTAGCTTGGGACAGGTACGAGCAGTACTTC. Translated, it gives CASSVAWDRYEQYF.

The CDR3 coding sequence is TGTGCCAGCAGCTTAGGCAGGGGGAACACTGAAGCTTTCTTT. It yields the protein CASSLGRGNTEAFF. This chain joins TRBV7-2 and TRBJ1-1, with a possible D match to TRBD1 (6 bases). V lost 1 base and J 1 base, leaving 7 bases between the germline ends. This CDR3 has 14 residues. CDR1 is SGHTA, CDR2 FQGNSA, per germline. Full variable domain (missing parts from reference TRBV7-2 and TRBJ1-1): GAGVSQSPSNKVTEKGKDVELRCDPISGHTALYWYRQSLGQGLEFLIYFQGNSAPDKSGLPSDRFSAERTGGSVSTLTIQRTQQEDSAVYLCASSLGRGNTEAFFGQGTRLTVV.

This chain uses TRBV9 with TRBJ2-4, with 9 bases fitting TRBD2. Per the germline V gene, CDR1 is SGDLS and CDR2 is YYNGEE. This CDR3 is 18 amino acids long. The V gene end was trimmed by 4 bases and the J gene end by 0 bases; junction bases not matched to a gene: 11. CDR3 bases: TGTGCCAGCAGCACTTCTGGAGCGGGGGGACTAGCCAAAAACATTCAGTACTTC. Translating it yields CASSTSGAGGLAKNIQYF.

This sequence joins TRBV28 and TRBJ2-7; tentatively, D is TRBD2 (5 bases). The germline V gene has CDR1 MDHEN and CDR2 SYDVKM. V was trimmed by 5 bases and J by 2 bases, leaving 16 bases between them. The CDR3 runs 15 residues. CDR3 coding DNA: TGTGCCAGCAGTCTCCGGGGTACCCTCACCTACGAGCAGTACTTC. This encodes CASSLRGTLTYEQYF.

The chain combines TRBV6-6 with TRBJ2-1; the D is unclear. This CDR3 is 13 amino acids long. V shed 5 bases and J shed 6 bases, with 11 bases lying between them. Germline values: CDR1 MNHNY, CDR2 SVGAGI (reference sequence). CDR3 region: CASSLVSPNEQFF. DNA of the CDR3: TGTGCCAGCAGTCTAGTTTCCCCCAATGAGCAGTTCTTC.

The rearrangement uses TRBV27 and TRBJ1-1; maybe TRBD1 (5 bases). Germline V gene data show CDR1 as MNHEY and CDR2 as SMNVEV (reference sequence). V dropped 3 bases and J dropped 5 bases, with 10 bases sitting between them. The CDR3 is 13 residues long. CDR3 bases: TGTGCCAGCAGTTTGGGACTTGGGACTGAAGCTTTCTTT. Protein product: CASSLGLGTEAFF.

The chain carries TRBV9 and TRBJ1-2, with unresolved D. The CDR3 runs to 15 residues. Germline V gene lookup returns CDR1 SGDLS and CDR2 YYNGEE. The V gene lost 1 base and the J gene lost 6 bases, with 16 bases spanning the gap. CDR3 bases: TGTGCCAGCAGCGTATCCCCCTCCACCGGTGATGGCTACACCTTC. It codes for CASSVSPSTGDGYTF. Variable domain in full (rest from reference TRBV9 and TRBJ1-2): DSGVTQTPKHLITATGQRVTLRCSPRSGDLSVYWYQQSLDQGLQFLIQYYNGEERAKGNILERFSAQQFPDLHSELNLSSLELGDSALYFCASSVSPSTGDGYTFGSGTRLTVV.

V usage is TRBV11-2 and J usage is TRBJ2-7; D unclear. Per the germline V gene, CDR1 is SGHAT and CDR2 is FQNNGV. This CDR3 spans 11 amino acids. The V gene lost 6 bases and the J gene lost 2 bases, with 5 bases spanning the gap. This CDR3 is CASSSAYEQYF. CDR3 bases: TGTGCCAGCAGTTCGGCCTACGAGCAGTACTTC.

This chain joins TRBV4-3 and TRBJ2-7; 8 bases agree with TRBD1. Germline V gene data show CDR1 as LGHNA and CDR2 as YSLEER. V trimming: 1 base; J trimming: 3 bases; junction bases outside the gene matches: 8. The CDR3 is 16 amino acids. CDR3 sequence reads: CASSQVTGDPYYEQYF. The CDR3 DNA reads as TGCGCCAGCAGCCAAGTGACAGGGGACCCCTACTACGAGCAGTACTTC.

This chain joins TRBV7-2 and TRBJ2-5; D is undetermined. The CDR3 runs 14 residues. V lost 8 bases, J lost 5 bases, and 18 bases lay in between. Looked up from germline, CDR1 is SGHTA and CDR2 is FQGNSA. The CDR3 is CASLPGVDRETQYF. The CDR3 bases are TGTGCCAGCCTCCCCGGAGTAGACCGGGAGACCCAGTACTTC.

The chain is built from TRBV5-6 and TRBJ2-2; D not certain. This CDR3 contains 11 residues. Deletions cut 5 bases from V and 7 bases from J, with 6 bases between. Germline V gene data show CDR1 as SGHDT and CDR2 as YYEEEE. The CDR3 bases are TGTGCCAGCAGTCGTTACGGGGAGCTGTTTTTT. Its translation: CASSRYGELFF.

The gene calls are TRBV5-4 and TRBJ1-1; D is uncertain. The CDR3 consists of 15 residues. The germline V gene encodes CDR1 SGHNT and CDR2 YYREEE (reference sequence). Trimming removed 0 bases from V and 1 base from J, with 10 bases in between. For the CDR3, the DNA is TGTGCCAGCAGCTTGGGGGTGCTAGGGAACACTGAAGCTTTCTTT. Its protein product is CASSLGVLGNTEAFF.

V gene TRBV6-5 combines with J gene TRBJ2-3; maybe TRBD2 (5 bases). This CDR3 is built from 15 residues. CDR1 and CDR2 (germline): MNHEY, SVGAGI. The V and J ends lost 2 bases and 1 base respectively, with 10 bases between them. CDR3 nucleotide sequence: TGTGCCAGCAGTTACACTAGGGTTGGCACAGATACGCAGTATTTT. Protein product: CASSYTRVGTDTQYF.

The chain has TRBV9 and TRBJ2-1; 12 nucleotides match TRBD1. The CDR3 length is 15 residues. The germline V gene encodes CDR1 SGDLS and CDR2 YYNGEE. Germline trimming cut 0 bases from V and 8 bases from J; bases unmatched to any gene: 3. The CDR3 DNA follows: TGTGCCAGCAGCGTAGTGGGACAGGGGGCCCATGAGCAGTTCTTC. This sequence encodes CASSVVGQGAHEQFF. Full variable domain (outside the CDR3, taken from reference TRBV9 and TRBJ2-1): DSGVTQTPKHLITATGQRVTLRCSPRSGDLSVYWYQQSLDQGLQFLIQYYNGEERAKGNILERFSAQQFPDLHSELNLSSLELGDSALYFCASSVVGQGAHEQFFGPGTRLTVL.

J is TRBJ2-3 and V is TRBV5-4; the D gene is possibly TRBD2 (6 bases). The CDR3 runs 14 residues. Per germline, CDR1 SGHNT and CDR2 YYREEE (reference sequence). Between the trimmed V and J ends, which lost 4 bases and 0 bases, there was a span of 9 bases. The CDR3 is CASSRGWSTDTQYF. The CDR3 DNA sequence: TGTGCCAGCAGCCGGGGGTGGAGCACAGATACGCAGTATTTT.

The CDR3: CASSFASGGESPLHF. Written as DNA, the CDR3 is TGTGCCAGCAGTTTTGCGTCCGGGGGTGAGTCACCCCTCCACTTT. This chain links TRBV27 with TRBJ1-6, with D possibly TRBD1 on 5 matching bases. V was shortened by 3 bases and J by 10 bases, with 16 bases between the two germline ends. The CDR3 extends over 15 amino acids. Germline CDR1 is MNHEY and CDR2 is SMNVEV (reference sequence).

The rearrangement uses TRBV6-1 and TRBJ2-1; 8 positions match TRBD2. V lost 6 bases, J lost 6 bases, and 10 bases stayed unmatched. Germline V gives CDR1 MNHNS, CDR2 SASEGT. This CDR3 region has 15 residues. The CDR3 DNA reads as TGTGCCAGCAGGGCGGGACTAGTTGTCTTCAATGAGCAGTTCTTC. Amino acid sequence: CASRAGLVVFNEQFF.